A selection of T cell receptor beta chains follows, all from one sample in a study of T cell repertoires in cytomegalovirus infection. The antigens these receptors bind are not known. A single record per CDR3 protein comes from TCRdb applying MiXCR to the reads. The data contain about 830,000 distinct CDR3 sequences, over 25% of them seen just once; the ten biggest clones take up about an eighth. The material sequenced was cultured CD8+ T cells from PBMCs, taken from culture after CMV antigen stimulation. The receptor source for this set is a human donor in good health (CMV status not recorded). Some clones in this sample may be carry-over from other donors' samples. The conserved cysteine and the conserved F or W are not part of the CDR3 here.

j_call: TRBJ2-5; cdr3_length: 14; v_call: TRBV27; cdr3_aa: ASSLGGATIQETQY
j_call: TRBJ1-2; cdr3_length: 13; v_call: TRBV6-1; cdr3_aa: ASSERQAWNYGYT
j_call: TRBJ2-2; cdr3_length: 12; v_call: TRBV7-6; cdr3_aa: ASRRDKNTGELF
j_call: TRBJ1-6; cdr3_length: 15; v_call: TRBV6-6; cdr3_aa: ASSYHTDLNDSGTLH
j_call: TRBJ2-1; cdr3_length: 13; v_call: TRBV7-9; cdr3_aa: ASSRSLAGGNEQF
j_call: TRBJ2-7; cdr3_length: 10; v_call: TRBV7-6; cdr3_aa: ASSGTGVEQY
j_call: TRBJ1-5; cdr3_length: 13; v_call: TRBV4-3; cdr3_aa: ASSQDKISNQPQH
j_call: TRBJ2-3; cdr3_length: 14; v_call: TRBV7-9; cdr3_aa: ASSPASGGRTDTQY
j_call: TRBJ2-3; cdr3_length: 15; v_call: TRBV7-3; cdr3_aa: ASSLLALAGGRDTQY
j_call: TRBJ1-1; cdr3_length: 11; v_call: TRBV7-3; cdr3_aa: ASSLTGDTETF
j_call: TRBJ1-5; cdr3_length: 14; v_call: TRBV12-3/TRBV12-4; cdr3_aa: ASSFNPPNSNQPQH
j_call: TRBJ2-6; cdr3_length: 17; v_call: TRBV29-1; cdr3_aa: SVEEWGGGLRSGANVLT